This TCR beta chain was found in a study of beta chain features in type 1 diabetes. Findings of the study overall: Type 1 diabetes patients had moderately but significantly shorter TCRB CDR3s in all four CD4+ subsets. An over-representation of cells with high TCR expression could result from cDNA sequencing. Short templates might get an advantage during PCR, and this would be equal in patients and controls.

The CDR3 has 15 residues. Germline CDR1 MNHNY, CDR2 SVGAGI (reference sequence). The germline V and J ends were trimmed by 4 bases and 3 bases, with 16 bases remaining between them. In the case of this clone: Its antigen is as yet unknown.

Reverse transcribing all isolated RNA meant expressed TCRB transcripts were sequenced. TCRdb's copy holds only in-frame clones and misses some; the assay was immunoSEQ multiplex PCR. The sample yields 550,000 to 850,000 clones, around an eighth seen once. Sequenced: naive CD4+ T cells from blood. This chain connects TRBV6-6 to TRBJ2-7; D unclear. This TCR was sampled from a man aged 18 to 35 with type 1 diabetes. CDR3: CASSSPDISDYEQYF. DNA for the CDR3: TGTGCCAGCAGTTCCCCCGACATTTCGGACTACGAGCAGTACTTC.